This T cell receptor beta chain is drawn from a study of cytomegalovirus exposure and HLA in healthy donors. Study-wide points: Analysis was performed later, and it showed HLA-associated TCR beta chains to be more clonally expanded than equally common others. In an earlier analysis, productive rearrangement rates for most beta V segments clustered near 87% or 30%.

The V gene end was trimmed by 2 bases and the J gene end by 3 bases; junction bases not matched to a gene: 4. Germline CDR1 is SGHRS and CDR2 is YFSETQ. The CDR3 is 15 residues long. 13 Jbeta primers and 60 Vbeta primers were used for the PCR. Profiling relied on immunoSEQ multiplex PCR, and the TCRdb table lists in-frame clones only, not all of them. Among 250,000 to 350,000 clones listed, about 75% were seen once. As concerns this clone: Its antigen is not identified.

This receptor was taken from a female donor in good health and CMV-seronegative. V is TRBV5-1 and J is TRBJ2-2; 7 bases map to TRBD2. Sequencing input: PBMCs. The CDR3 protein is CASSLRTRDTGELFF. CDR3 bases: TGCGCCAGCAGCTTACGGACTAGAGACACCGGGGAGCTGTTTTTT.